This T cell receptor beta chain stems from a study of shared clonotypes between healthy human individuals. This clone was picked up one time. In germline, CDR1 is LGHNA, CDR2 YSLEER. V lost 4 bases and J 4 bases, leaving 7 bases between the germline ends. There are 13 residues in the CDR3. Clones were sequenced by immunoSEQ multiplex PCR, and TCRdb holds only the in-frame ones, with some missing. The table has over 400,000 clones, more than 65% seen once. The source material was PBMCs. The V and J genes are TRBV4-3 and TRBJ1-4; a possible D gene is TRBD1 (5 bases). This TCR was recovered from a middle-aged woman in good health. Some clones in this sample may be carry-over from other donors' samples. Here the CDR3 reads CASSRDLNEKLFF. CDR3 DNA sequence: TGCGCCAGCAGCCGGGACCTTAATGAAAAACTGTTTTTT.